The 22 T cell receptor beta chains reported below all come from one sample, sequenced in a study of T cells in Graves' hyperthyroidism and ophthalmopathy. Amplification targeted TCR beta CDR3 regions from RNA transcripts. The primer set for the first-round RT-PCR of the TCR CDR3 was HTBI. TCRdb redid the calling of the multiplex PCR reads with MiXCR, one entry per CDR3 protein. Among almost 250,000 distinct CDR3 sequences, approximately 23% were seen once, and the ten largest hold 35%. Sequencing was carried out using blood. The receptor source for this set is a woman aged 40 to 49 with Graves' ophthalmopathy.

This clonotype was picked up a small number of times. This CDR3 reads CSATTDYEQYF. CDR3 coding DNA: TGCAGCGCCACGACTGACTACGAGCAGTACTTC. The chain has TRBV29-1 and TRBJ2-7; D ambiguous. The CDR3 length is 11 residues. Trimming took off 7 bases at V and 3 bases at J, with 10 bases between the two ends. Germline V gene sequence: CDR1 SQVTM, CDR2 ANQGSEA.

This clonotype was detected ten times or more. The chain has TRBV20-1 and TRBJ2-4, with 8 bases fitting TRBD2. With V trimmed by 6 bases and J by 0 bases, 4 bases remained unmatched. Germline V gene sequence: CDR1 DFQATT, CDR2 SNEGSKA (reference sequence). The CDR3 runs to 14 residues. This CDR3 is CSAPGGVAKNIQYF. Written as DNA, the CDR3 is TGCAGTGCACCGGGAGGGGTAGCCAAAAACATTCAGTACTTC.

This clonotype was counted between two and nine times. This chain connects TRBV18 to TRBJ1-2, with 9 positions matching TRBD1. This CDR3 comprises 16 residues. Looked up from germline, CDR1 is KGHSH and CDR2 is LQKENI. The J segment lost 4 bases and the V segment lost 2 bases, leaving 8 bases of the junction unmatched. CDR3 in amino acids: CASSPLGTDRGYGYTF. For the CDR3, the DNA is TGTGCCAGCTCACCATTGGGGACGGACAGGGGCTATGGCTACACCTTC.

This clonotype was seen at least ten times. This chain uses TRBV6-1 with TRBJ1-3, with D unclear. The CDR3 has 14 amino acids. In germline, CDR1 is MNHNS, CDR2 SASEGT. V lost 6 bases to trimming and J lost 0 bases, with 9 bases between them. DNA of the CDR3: TGTGCCAGCAGCGACCGGCCCTCTGGAAACACCATATATTTT. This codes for CASSDRPSGNTIYF.

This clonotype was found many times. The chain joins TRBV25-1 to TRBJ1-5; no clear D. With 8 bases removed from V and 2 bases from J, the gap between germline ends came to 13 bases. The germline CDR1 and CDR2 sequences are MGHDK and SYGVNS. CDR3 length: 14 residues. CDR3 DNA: TGTGCCAGCTTGGCCCCATGGGGCAATCAGCCCCAGCATTTT. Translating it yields CASLAPWGNQPQHF.

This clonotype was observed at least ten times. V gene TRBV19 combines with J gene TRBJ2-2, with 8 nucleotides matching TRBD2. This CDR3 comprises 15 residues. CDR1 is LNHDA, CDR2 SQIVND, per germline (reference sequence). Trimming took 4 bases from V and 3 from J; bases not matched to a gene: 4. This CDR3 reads CASSTVAGYTGELFF. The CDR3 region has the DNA TGTGCCAGTAGTACGGTAGCGGGGTACACCGGGGAGCTGTTTTTT.

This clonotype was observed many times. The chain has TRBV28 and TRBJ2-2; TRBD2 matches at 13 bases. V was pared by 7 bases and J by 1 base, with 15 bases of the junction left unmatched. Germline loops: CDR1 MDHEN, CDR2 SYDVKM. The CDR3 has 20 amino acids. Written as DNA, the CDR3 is TGTGCCAGCACCCTTACCTCGATACTAGCGGGAGGGAGGAACACCGGGGAGCTGTTTTTT. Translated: CASTLTSILAGGRNTGELFF.

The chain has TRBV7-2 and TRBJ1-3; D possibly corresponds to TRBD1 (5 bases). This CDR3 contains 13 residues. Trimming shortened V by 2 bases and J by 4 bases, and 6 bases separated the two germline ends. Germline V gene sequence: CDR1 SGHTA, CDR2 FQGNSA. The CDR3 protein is CASSLYRGNTIYF. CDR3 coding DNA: TGTGCCAGCAGCTTATACAGGGGAAACACCATATATTTT.

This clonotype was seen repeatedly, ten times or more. Here the CDR3 reads CASSLSSAKNIQYF. CDR3 nucleotide sequence: TGTGCCAGCAGCTTATCCAGCGCCAAAAACATTCAGTACTTC. The rearrangement joins TRBV7-8 to TRBJ2-4; no clear D gene. Germline V gene lookup returns CDR1 SGHVS and CDR2 FQNEAQ. The CDR3 has 14 amino acids. The V gene lost 2 bases and the J gene lost 1 base, with 6 bases spanning the gap.

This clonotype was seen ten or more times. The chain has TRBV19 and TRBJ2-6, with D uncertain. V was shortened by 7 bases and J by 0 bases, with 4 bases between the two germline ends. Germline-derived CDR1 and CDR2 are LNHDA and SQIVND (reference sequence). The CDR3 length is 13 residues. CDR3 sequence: CASKYSGANVLTF. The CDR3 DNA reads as TGTGCCAGTAAATACTCTGGGGCCAACGTCCTGACTTTC.

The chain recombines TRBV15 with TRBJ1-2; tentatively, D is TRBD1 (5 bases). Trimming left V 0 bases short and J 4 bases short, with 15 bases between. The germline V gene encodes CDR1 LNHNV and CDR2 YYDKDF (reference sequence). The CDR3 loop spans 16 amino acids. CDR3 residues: CATSRDREGARYGYTF. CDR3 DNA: TGTGCCACCAGCAGAGATCGGGAAGGGGCCCGCTATGGCTACACCTTC.

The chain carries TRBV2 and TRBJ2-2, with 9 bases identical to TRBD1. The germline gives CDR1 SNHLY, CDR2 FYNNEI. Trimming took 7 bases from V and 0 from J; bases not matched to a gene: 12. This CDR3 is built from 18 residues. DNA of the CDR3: TGTGCCAGCACCCCGGGACAGGGATTCTTCTCGAACACCGGGGAGCTGTTTTTT. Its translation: CASTPGQGFFSNTGELFF.

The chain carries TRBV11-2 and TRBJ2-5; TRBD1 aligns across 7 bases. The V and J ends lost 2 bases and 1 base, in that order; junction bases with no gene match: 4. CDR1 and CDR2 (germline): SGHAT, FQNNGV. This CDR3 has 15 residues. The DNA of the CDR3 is TGTGCCAGCAGCTTAAGGTGGACAGGCCAAGAGACCCAGTACTTC. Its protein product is CASSLRWTGQETQYF.

CDR3 in DNA: TGTGCTAGTGCCAAGGGCCTCAACTATGGCTACACCTTC. It specifies CASAKGLNYGYTF. V gene TRBV12-5 combines with J gene TRBJ1-2, with D unresolved. V was pared by 7 bases and J by 2 bases, with 11 bases between. The CDR3 is 13 amino acids. Germline V gene lookup returns CDR1 LGHNT and CDR2 FRNRAP. Full variable domain (remainder filled in from reference TRBV12-5 and TRBJ1-2): DARVTQTPRHKVTEMGQEVTMRCQPILGHNTVFWYRQTMMQGLELLAYFRNRAPLDDSGMPKDRFSAEMPDATLATLKIQPSEPRDSAVYFCASAKGLNYGYTFGSGTRLTVV.

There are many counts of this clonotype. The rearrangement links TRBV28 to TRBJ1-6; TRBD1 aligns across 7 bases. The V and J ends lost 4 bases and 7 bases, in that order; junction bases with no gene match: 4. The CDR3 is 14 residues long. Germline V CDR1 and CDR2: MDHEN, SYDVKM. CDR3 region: CASSWTGFNSPLHF. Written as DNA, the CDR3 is TGTGCCAGCAGTTGGACAGGCTTCAATTCACCCCTCCACTTT.

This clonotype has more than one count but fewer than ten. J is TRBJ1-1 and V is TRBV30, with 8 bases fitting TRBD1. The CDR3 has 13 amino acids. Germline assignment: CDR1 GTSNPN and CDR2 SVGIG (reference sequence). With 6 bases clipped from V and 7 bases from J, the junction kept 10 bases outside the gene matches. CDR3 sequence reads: CACPGTGSIEAFF. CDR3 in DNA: TGTGCCTGCCCCGGGACAGGATCGATTGAAGCTTTCTTT.

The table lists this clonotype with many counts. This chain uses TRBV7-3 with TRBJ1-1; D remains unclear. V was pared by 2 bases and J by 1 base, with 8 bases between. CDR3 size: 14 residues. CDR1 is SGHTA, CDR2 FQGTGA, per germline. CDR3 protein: CASSLDLGNTEAFF. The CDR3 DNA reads TGTGCCAGCAGCTTAGACCTGGGGAACACTGAAGCTTTCTTT.

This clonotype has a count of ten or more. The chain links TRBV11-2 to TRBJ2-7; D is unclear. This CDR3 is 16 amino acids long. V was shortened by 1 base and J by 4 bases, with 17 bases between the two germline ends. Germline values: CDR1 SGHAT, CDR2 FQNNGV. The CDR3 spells CASSLVVGSAPYEQYF. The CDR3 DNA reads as TGTGCCAGCAGCTTAGTTGTCGGGTCAGCGCCATACGAGCAGTACTTC. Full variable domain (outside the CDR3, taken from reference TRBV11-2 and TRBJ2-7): EAGVAQSPRYKIIEKRQSVAFWCNPISGHATLYWYQQILGQGPKLLIQFQNNGVVDDSQLPKDRFSAERLKGVDSTLKIQPAKLEDSAVYLCASSLVVGSAPYEQYFGPGTRLTVT.

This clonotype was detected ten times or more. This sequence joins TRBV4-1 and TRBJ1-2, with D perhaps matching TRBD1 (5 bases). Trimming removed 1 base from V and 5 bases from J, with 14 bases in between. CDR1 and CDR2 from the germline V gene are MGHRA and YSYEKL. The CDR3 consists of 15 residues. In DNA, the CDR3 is TGCGCCAGCAGCCAAGGAGGACGACAGCTATATGGCTACACCTTC. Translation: CASSQGGRQLYGYTF.

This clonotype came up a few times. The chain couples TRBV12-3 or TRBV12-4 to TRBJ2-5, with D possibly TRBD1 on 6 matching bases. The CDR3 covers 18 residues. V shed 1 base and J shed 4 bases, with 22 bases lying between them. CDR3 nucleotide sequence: TGTGCCAGCAGTTTAGTACTCAACAGGGAACGTGTAATAGAGACCCAGTACTTC. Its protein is CASSLVLNRERVIETQYF.

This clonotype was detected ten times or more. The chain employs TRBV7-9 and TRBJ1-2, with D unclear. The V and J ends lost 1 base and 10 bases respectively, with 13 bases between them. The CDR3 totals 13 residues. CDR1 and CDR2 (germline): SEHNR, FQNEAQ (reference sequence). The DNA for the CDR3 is TGTGCCAGCAGCTTAGTGGAGCTTCAGGACTACACCTTC. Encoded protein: CASSLVELQDYTF.

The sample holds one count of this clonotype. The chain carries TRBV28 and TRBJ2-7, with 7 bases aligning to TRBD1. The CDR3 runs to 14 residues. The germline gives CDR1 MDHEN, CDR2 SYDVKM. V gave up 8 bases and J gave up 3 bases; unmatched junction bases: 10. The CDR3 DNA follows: TGTGCCAGCGCTTATCAGGGACAGATCTACGAGCAGTACTTC. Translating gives CASAYQGQIYEQYF.